These 4 T cell receptor beta chains were sequenced from one sample in a study of memory CD4+ T cells and cytomegalovirus serostatus. Single viable CD3+CD4+CD8-CD45RO+ cells were sorted as the memory CD4+ T cells. Sequencing used immunoSEQ multiplex PCR; TCRdb keeps in-frame clones, though not all of them. The sample yields 55,000 to 65,000 clones, roughly 80% seen once. Material: memory CD4+ T cells from blood. Source of these receptors: an adult in good health and CMV-seronegative.

The gene calls are TRBV19 and TRBJ2-3, with 15 bases lining up with TRBD2. CDR1 and CDR2 (germline): LNHDA, SQIVND (reference sequence). Trimming cost V 8 bases and J 4 bases; bases outside gene matches: 10. This CDR3 is built from 17 residues. The CDR3 DNA is TGTGCCAGTTCTGGACTAGCGGGGGGGCCAGTGTCAGATACGCAGTATTTT. It encodes CASSGLAGGPVSDTQYF. The full variable domain, in which reference TRBV19 and TRBJ2-3 provide the parts outside the CDR3, is DGGITQSPKYLFRKEGQNVTLSCEQNLNHDAMYWYRQDPGQGLRLIYYSQIVNDFQKGDIAEGYSVSREKKESFPLTVTSAQKNPTAFYLCASSGLAGGPVSDTQYFGPGTRLTVL.

The chain couples TRBV5-1 to TRBJ1-2; D remains unclear. The V and J ends lost 4 bases and 8 bases respectively, with 15 bases between them. Germline CDR1 is SGHRS and CDR2 is YFSETQ. The CDR3 loop spans 13 amino acids. DNA for the CDR3: TGCGCCAGCAGCCCCTCCGTCTCCGGAGGCTACACCTTC. Amino acid sequence: CASSPSVSGGYTF.

This chain uses TRBV10-3 with TRBJ1-1; D gene uncertain. The CDR3 length is 14 residues. Germline V gives CDR1 ENHRY, CDR2 SYGVKD. Trimming removed 10 bases at V and 1 base at J, with 16 bases between. The CDR3 DNA reads TGTGCCACCTCACACCCCCTCGGGAACACTGAAGCTTTCTTT. Protein sequence: CATSHPLGNTEAFF.

V usage is TRBV11-1 and J usage is TRBJ2-5; 7 nucleotides align to TRBD2. Trimming took 6 bases from V and 5 from J; bases not matched to a gene: 12. The CDR3 is 15 residues long. Germline V gene lookup returns CDR1 SGHAT and CDR2 FQDESV (reference sequence). Written as DNA, the CDR3 is TGTGCCAGCAGTTCCGGGGGGACCCATAGGGAGACCCAGTACTTC. This encodes CASSSGGTHRETQYF.